The 14 T cell receptor beta chains given below trace back to one sample, sequenced in a study of beta chain features in type 1 diabetes. As every portion of the isolated RNA was reverse transcribed, the sequencing read expressed TCRB transcripts. The table came from immunoSEQ multiplex PCR; TCRdb's copy has only in-frame clones and leaves some out. The sample consists of about 140,000 clones, about 9.1% of them appearing once. The sequenced sample was central memory CD4+ T cells from blood. The receptors were sampled from a woman aged 40 to 55 in good health.

The rearrangement joins TRBV9 to TRBJ1-6; tentatively, D is TRBD1 (5 bases). The CDR3 contains 15 residues. Germline V gives CDR1 SGDLS, CDR2 YYNGEE. V lost 4 bases and J lost 9, with 17 bases in between. The CDR3 DNA sequence: TGTGCCAGCAGCCTCAAGACTGGGGGGTCTTCACCCCTCCACTTT. As protein: CASSLKTGGSSPLHF.

Of note for this clone: The junction departs from the called germline gene at one end, perhaps through a read error. V and J are TRBV7-7 and TRBJ1-1; possible D gene TRBD1, 6 bases. The CDR3 totals 13 residues. The germline gives CDR1 SSHAT, CDR2 FNYEAQ (reference sequence). The CDR3 here is CASSQGQNTEAFF. The CDR3 nucleotides are TGTGCTAGCAGCCAGGGACAGAACACTGAAGCTTTCTTT.

This clone was recorded a few times. This sequence joins TRBV4-3 and TRBJ1-1; TRBD1 matches at 9 bases. Germline assignment: CDR1 LGHNA and CDR2 YSLEER. This CDR3 has 15 residues. V was pared by 1 base and J by 5 bases, with 5 bases of the junction left unmatched. The CDR3 DNA reads as TGCGCCAGCAGCCAAGGGGGACAGGGAGAGACTGAAGCTTTCTTT. Translation gives CASSQGGQGETEAFF.

The J gene is TRBJ2-2, the V gene TRBV6-5, with 10 bases that match TRBD2. CDR1 is MNHEY and CDR2 is SVGAGI in the germline V gene. Trimming at V came to 2 bases and at J to 2 bases, leaving 2 bases not matched to a gene. The CDR3 consists of 16 residues. CDR3 loop: CASSYPSGSNTGELFF. DNA for the CDR3: TGTGCCAGCAGTTACCCTAGCGGGAGTAACACCGGGGAGCTGTTTTTT.

The rearrangement joins TRBV7-9 to TRBJ1-4; D may be TRBD1 (6 bases). Trimming took off 1 base at V and 7 bases at J, with 16 bases between the two ends. This CDR3 is 16 amino acids long. The germline V gene has CDR1 SEHNR and CDR2 FQNEAQ (reference sequence). CDR3: CASSLGLQGLGEKLFF. Here the CDR3 DNA reads TGTGCCAGCAGCTTAGGATTGCAGGGGTTAGGTGAAAAACTGTTTTTT. Full variable domain (missing parts from reference TRBV7-9 and TRBJ1-4): DTGVSQNPRHKITKRGQNVTFRCDPISEHNRLYWYRQTLGQGPEFLTYFQNEAQLEKSRLLSDRFSAERPKGSFSTLEIQRTEQGDSAMYLCASSLGLQGLGEKLFFGSGTQLSVL.

This clone was counted at least ten times. The chain joins TRBV27 to TRBJ2-6; TRBD1 matches at 8 bases. With V trimmed by 8 bases and J by 4 bases, 4 bases remained unmatched. The CDR3 covers 14 residues. Germline values: CDR1 MNHEY, CDR2 SMNVEV (reference sequence). CDR3 residues: CASQDRAGANVLTF. CDR3 nucleotide sequence: TGTGCCAGCCAGGACAGGGCCGGGGCCAACGTCCTGACTTTC.

The chain uses TRBV6-1 and TRBJ2-7; the D gene is possibly TRBD1 (6 bases). CDR3 size: 14 residues. Germline CDR1 MNHNS, CDR2 SASEGT. Deletions cut 6 bases from V and 2 bases from J, with 14 bases between. CDR3 residues: CASSSDRNTYEQYF. In DNA, the CDR3 is TGTGCCAGCAGCTCGGACAGAAATACCTACGAGCAGTACTTC.

This clone was found a few times. The genes are TRBV11-2 and TRBJ2-3; 7 bases line up with TRBD2. The V and J ends lost 5 bases and 6 bases, in that order; junction bases with no gene match: 5. The germline CDR1 and CDR2 sequences are SGHAT and FQNNGV. The CDR3 is 13 amino acids. The DNA for the CDR3 is TGTGCCAGCAGCCCAGTACTAGCGGATACGCAGTATTTT. This codes for CASSPVLADTQYF. Full variable domain (remainder filled in from reference TRBV11-2 and TRBJ2-3): EAGVAQSPRYKIIEKRQSVAFWCNPISGHATLYWYQQILGQGPKLLIQFQNNGVVDDSQLPKDRFSAERLKGVDSTLKIQPAKLEDSAVYLCASSPVLADTQYFGPGTRLTVL.

CDR3 nucleotide sequence: TGTGCCAGCAGTGAGCAGTCGTTTACTAACTATGGCTACACCTTC. Translation gives CASSEQSFTNYGYTF. The chain employs TRBV2 and TRBJ1-2; D is undetermined. The CDR3 has 15 amino acids. CDR1 and CDR2 from the germline V gene are SNHLY and FYNNEI. Trimming took off 3 bases at V and 0 bases at J, with 11 bases between the two ends.

This chain joins TRBV6-5 and TRBJ2-1; 7 bases match TRBD1. In germline, CDR1 is MNHEY, CDR2 SVGAGI. V lost 5 bases and J lost 6; bases outside the gene matches: 10. The CDR3 runs to 15 residues. As DNA, the CDR3 is TGTGCCAGCAGTGTACAGGGGACACTGACCAATGAGCAGTTCTTC. Protein product: CASSVQGTLTNEQFF.

This clone has just a few counts. The V call is TRBV2, the J call TRBJ2-2, with a possible D match to TRBD1 (5 bases). With 1 base removed from V and 0 bases from J, the gap between germline ends came to 6 bases. This CDR3 has 15 amino acids. Per the germline V gene, CDR1 is SNHLY and CDR2 is FYNNEI. The CDR3 region has the DNA TGTGCCAGCAGTGAAGGCAGGGCGAACACCGGGGAGCTGTTTTTT. Its translation: CASSEGRANTGELFF.

J is TRBJ1-1 and V is TRBV29-1; a weak D match, TRBD1 (5 bases). Germline V CDR1 and CDR2: SQVTM, ANQGSEA. CDR3 length: 13 residues. V lost 3 bases, J lost 0 bases, and 8 bases lay in between. In DNA form, the CDR3 reads TGCAGCGTTGAGGGCAGGGTGAACACTGAAGCTTTCTTT. Protein: CSVEGRVNTEAFF.

The chain uses TRBV27 and TRBJ2-2; 14 bases agree with TRBD2. Losses at the gene ends were 5 bases for V and 4 bases for J; bases not matched to a gene: 6. From germline, CDR1 is MNHEY and CDR2 SMNVEV (reference sequence). This CDR3 region has 17 residues. The CDR3 DNA sequence: TGTGCCAGCAGTCCCCGGACTAGCGGGGGGTCCACCGGGGAGCTGTTTTTT. It encodes CASSPRTSGGSTGELFF.

This clone was recorded a few times. The chain links TRBV4-3 to TRBJ2-1; 10 positions agree with TRBD2. Losses at the gene ends were 4 bases for V and 5 bases for J; bases not matched to a gene: 8. The CDR3 is 16 amino acids. In germline, CDR1 is LGHNA, CDR2 YSLEER. The CDR3 coding sequence is TGCGCCAGCAGCCCCGGACGAGGACTAGCGGACAATGAGCAGTTCTTC. Protein sequence: CASSPGRGLADNEQFF.